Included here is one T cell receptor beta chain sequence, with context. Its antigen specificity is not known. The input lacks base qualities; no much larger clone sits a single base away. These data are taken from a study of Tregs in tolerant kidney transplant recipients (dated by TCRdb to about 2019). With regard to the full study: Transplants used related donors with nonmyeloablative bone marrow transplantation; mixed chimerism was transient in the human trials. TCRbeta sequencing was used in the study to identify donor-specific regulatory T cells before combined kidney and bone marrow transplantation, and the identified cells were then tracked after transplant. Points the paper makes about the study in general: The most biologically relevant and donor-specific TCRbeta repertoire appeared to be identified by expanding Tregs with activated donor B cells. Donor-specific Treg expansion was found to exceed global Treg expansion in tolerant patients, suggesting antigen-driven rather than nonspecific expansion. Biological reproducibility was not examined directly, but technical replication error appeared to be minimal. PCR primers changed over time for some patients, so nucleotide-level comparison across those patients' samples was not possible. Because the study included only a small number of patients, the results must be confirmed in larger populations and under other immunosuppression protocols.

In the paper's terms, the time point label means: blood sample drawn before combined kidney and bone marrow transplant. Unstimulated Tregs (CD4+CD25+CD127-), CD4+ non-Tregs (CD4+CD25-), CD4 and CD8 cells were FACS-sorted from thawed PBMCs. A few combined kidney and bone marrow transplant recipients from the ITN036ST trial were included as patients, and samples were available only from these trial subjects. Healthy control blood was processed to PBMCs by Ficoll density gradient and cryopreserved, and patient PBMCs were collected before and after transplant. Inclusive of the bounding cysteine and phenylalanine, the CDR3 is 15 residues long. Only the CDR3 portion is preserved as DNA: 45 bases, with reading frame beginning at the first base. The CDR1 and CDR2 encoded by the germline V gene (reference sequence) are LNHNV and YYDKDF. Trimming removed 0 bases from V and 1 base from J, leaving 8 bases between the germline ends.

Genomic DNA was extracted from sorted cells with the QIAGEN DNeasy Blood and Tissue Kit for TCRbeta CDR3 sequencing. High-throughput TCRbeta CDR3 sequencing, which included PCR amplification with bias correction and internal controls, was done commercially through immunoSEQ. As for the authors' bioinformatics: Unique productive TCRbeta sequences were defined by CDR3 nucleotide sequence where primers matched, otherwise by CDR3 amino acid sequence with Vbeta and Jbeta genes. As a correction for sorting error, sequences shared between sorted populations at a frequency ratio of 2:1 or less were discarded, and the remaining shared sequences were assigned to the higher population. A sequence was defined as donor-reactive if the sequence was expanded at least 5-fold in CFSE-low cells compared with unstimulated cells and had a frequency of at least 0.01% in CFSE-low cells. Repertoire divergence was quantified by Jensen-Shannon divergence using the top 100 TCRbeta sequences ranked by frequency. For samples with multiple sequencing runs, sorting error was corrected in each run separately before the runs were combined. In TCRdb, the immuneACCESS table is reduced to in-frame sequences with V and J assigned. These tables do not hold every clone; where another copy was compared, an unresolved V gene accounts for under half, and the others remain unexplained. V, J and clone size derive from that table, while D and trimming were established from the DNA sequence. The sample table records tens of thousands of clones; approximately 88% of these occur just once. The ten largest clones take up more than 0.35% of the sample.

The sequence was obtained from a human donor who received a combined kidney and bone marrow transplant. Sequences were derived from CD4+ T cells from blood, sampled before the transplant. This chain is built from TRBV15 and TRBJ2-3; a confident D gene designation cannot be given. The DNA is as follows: TGTGCCACCAGCAGAGATAGTGAGCGCACAGATACGCAGTATTTT. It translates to CATSRDSERTDTQYF.